This T cell receptor (beta chain) was identified during a study of T cell responses to AZD1222 COVID-19 vaccine. Study outcomes and limitations: Sampled repertoires all dated from after the peak T cell response. Reports say nearly half of spike-specific TCRs go after unmutated variant regions. Donors were largely white British and mainly female; clonal diversity was possibly underestimated.

Comments on this clone: As yet, its antigen is unknown.

Profiling relied on immunoSEQ multiplex PCR, and the TCRdb table lists in-frame clones only, not all of them. Among about 150,000 clones listed, around 83% were seen once. The CDR3 is 11 amino acids. Trimming removed 6 bases at V and 9 bases at J, with 9 bases between. Material: peripheral blood, obtained on day 0 of MenACWY control vaccination. The source of this sequence is an adult in good health. The chain combines TRBV12-3 or TRBV12-4 with TRBJ2-1, with D hard to call. The CDR3 loop is CASRLSGEQFF. The CDR3 region has the DNA TGTGCCAGCAGGTTATCCGGTGAGCAGTTCTTC.